This T cell receptor (beta chain) was identified during a study of T cells in Graves' hyperthyroidism and ophthalmopathy. Study-wide results and limits: Ophthalmopathy, which appeared later, was predicted by the model a median 6.5 months before onset. A model of 13 V-J features distinguished ophthalmopathy from stable hyperthyroidism.

On this clonotype itself: The antigen remains undetermined.

TCR beta CDR3 regions were amplified from RNA transcripts. HTBI primers were used for first-round RT-PCR of the TCR CDR3. In TCRdb, the multiplex PCR reads were re-called with MiXCR into one record per CDR3 protein. The sample carries around 580,000 distinct CDR3 sequences, around 42% recorded once. Newly diagnosed hyperthyroidism, duration under 2 months, in patients aged 18 to 65. Uncontrolled infections, other autoimmune diseases, pregnancy or lactation led to exclusion of patients. Specimen: peripheral blood or thyroid tissue (not recorded which). The receptor's source is a woman between 18 and 30 years old with Graves' hyperthyroidism.

The DNA of the CDR3 is TGTGCCAGCAAACGAGGCGGGGCCCCCACAGATACGCAGTATTTT. This sequence encodes CASKRGGAPTDTQYF. The rearrangement uses TRBV2 and TRBJ2-3; possibly TRBD2 for D (6 bases). This CDR3 comprises 15 residues. Germline CDR1 SNHLY, CDR2 FYNNEI. V lost 7 bases to trimming and J lost 2 bases, with 16 bases between them.